Below are 22 T cell receptor beta chains sequenced from a single sample in a study of blood T cells in healthy people across ages. The authors ran a second PCR of about 6 to 11 cycles using a sample-barcoded 5' primer and a J-beta primer mix. TCRdb reprocessed the 5' RACE reads via MiXCR and lists one record per CDR3 protein. This sample carries roughly 1,100,000 distinct CDR3 sequences, roughly 24% of them seen once, and the ten largest clones take about 0.69%. This same sample was also taken into another study, of T cells of mothers and their children.

The sequencing input was blood. These receptors all come from a girl aged 2 to 9 in good health.

This clonotype turned up a few times. The chain carries TRBV20-1 and TRBJ1-2, with D possibly TRBD1 on 6 matching bases. Trimming cost V 1 base and J 1 base, with 10 bases left between them. Germline CDR1 and CDR2: DFQATT and SNEGSKA (reference sequence). This CDR3 contains 14 residues. The CDR3 sequence is CSARGQDLNYGYTF. CDR3 bases: TGCAGTGCTAGAGGACAGGACCTTAACTATGGCTACACCTTC.

This clonotype appeared a few times. This chain connects TRBV4-2 to TRBJ2-3; TRBD1 agrees at 8 bases. Germline assignment: CDR1 LGHNA and CDR2 YNFKEQ. Losses at the gene ends were 1 base for V and 0 bases for J; bases not matched to a gene: 0. The length of the CDR3 is 15 residues. The CDR3: CASSQGTGSTDTQYF. The CDR3 DNA is TGTGCCAGCAGCCAAGGGACAGGGAGCACAGATACGCAGTATTTT.

The chain is built from TRBV28 and TRBJ2-7, with D unclear. The CDR3 runs 15 residues. From germline, CDR1 is MDHEN and CDR2 SYDVKM. Trimming left V 5 bases short and J 5 bases short, with 19 bases between. CDR3 nucleotides: TGTGCCAGCAGTCCATCGGGCAGACTGGCCCACGAGCAGTACTTC. Its translation is CASSPSGRLAHEQYF.

This clonotype has more than one count but fewer than ten. The chain recombines TRBV3-1 with TRBJ1-2, with 7 bases fitting TRBD1. The CDR3 has 18 amino acids. Germline lookup yields CDR1 LGHDT and CDR2 YNNKEL (reference sequence). V lost 1 base, J lost 6 bases, and 17 bases stayed unmatched. The CDR3 loop is CASSQVGDRVLYRDGYTF. The CDR3 region has the DNA TGTGCCAGCAGCCAAGTGGGCGACAGGGTCCTGTACAGGGATGGCTACACCTTC.

The V gene is TRBV11-2, the J gene TRBJ2-1; TRBD2 aligns across 14 bases. The V and J ends lost 4 bases and 8 bases, in that order; junction bases with no gene match: 10. The length of the CDR3 is 17 residues. Germline loops: CDR1 SGHAT, CDR2 FQNNGV. CDR3: CASSSVRGLAGVYEQFF. DNA of the CDR3: TGTGCCAGCAGCTCCGTAAGGGGACTAGCGGGAGTATATGAGCAGTTCTTC.

Here the CDR3 reads CASKASGANEQFF. The CDR3 DNA is TGCGCCAGCAAGGCTAGCGGGGCCAATGAGCAGTTCTTC. The V gene is TRBV5-1, the J gene TRBJ2-5; 9 nucleotides line up with TRBD2. The end of the DNA is better explained by TRBJ2-1, so the J call may be wrong. The germline V gene encodes CDR1 SGHRS and CDR2 YFSETQ. CDR3 length: 13 amino acids.

The sample holds a few counts of this clonotype. This rearrangement joins TRBV10-3 to TRBJ1-1; no reliable D call. The germline gives CDR1 ENHRY, CDR2 SYGVKD. V lost 2 bases to trimming and J lost 2 bases, with 6 bases between them. This CDR3 has 13 amino acids. Written as DNA, the CDR3 is TGTGCCATCAGTGAGCTGGGTAACACTGAAGCTTTCTTT. It codes for CAISELGNTEAFF.

This clonotype occurred a few times. The chain recombines TRBV7-9 with TRBJ2-3, with D unclear. The germline V gene has CDR1 SEHNR and CDR2 FQNEAQ (reference sequence). V gave up 1 base and J gave up 6 bases, with 8 bases separating them. The CDR3 is made up of 13 amino acids. In DNA form, the CDR3 reads TGTGCCAGCAGCTTAGAAGGTTGGGATACGCAGTATTTT. It encodes CASSLEGWDTQYF.

This clonotype was counted a few times. This chain uses TRBV2 with TRBJ1-3; no reliable D call. V lost 4 bases to trimming and J lost 0 bases, with 10 bases between them. CDR3 size: 15 residues. The germline V gene has CDR1 SNHLY and CDR2 FYNNEI. The DNA of the CDR3 is TGTGCCAGCAGTGGGGTATTGGACTCTGGAAACACCATATATTTT. Protein sequence: CASSGVLDSGNTIYF.

V and J are TRBV2 and TRBJ1-3; D gene uncertain. Germline CDR1 reads SNHLY; CDR2 reads FYNNEI. Trimming stripped 8 bases from V and 3 bases from J, with 11 bases between. The length of the CDR3 is 13 residues. CDR3 sequence: CASFEGIGNTIYF. The DNA for the CDR3 is TGTGCCAGCTTTGAAGGGATTGGAAACACCATATATTTT.

The rearrangement joins TRBV9 to TRBJ2-5; D ambiguous. V lost 0 bases, J lost 3 bases, and 9 bases lay in between. CDR3 length equals 14 residues. CDR1 SGDLS and CDR2 YYNGEE come from the germline V gene. CDR3 DNA sequence: TGTGCCAGCAGCGTAGGGAGCGTTGAAGAGACCCAGTACTTC. Translation gives CASSVGSVEETQYF.

The rearrangement links TRBV27 to TRBJ1-2; D remains unclear. Germline CDR1 is MNHEY and CDR2 is SMNVEV (reference sequence). The CDR3 totals 15 residues. Trimming pared 2 bases from V and 7 bases from J, leaving 17 bases between. The CDR3 protein is CASSLIASGGGGYTF. DNA for the CDR3: TGTGCCAGCAGTTTAATCGCATCCGGAGGTGGTGGCTACACCTTC.

There are a few counts of this clonotype. The rearrangement uses TRBV14 and TRBJ2-1, with D perhaps matching TRBD2 (6 bases). CDR3 size: 15 residues. The ends were cut back, 4 bases at V and 3 bases at J, with 13 bases in the middle. CDR1 is SGHDN and CDR2 is FVKESK in the germline V gene. The CDR3 loop reads CASSPVGGVYNEQFF. The CDR3 DNA follows: TGTGCCAGCAGCCCCGTGGGGGGAGTCTACAATGAGCAGTTCTTC.

This clonotype was seen a handful of times. This chain joins TRBV27 and TRBJ2-5; the D gene could be TRBD1 or TRBD2 (5 bases each). The closer fit of TRBJ2-7 to the DNA end suggests the J call may be wrong. This CDR3 comprises 16 residues. Per germline, CDR1 MNHEY and CDR2 SMNVEV (reference sequence). CDR3 in DNA: TGTGCCAGCAGTTCCTCAATAGAAGGGACGCGAGACGAGCAGTACTTC. This encodes CASSSSIEGTRDEQYF.

J is TRBJ2-1 and V is TRBV10-3, with a possible D match to TRBD1 (5 bases). V shed 6 bases and J shed 3 bases, with 9 bases lying between them. CDR3 size: 13 residues. CDR1 and CDR2 (germline): ENHRY, SYGVKD. DNA of the CDR3: TGTGCCATCAGAGACAGCAACTACAATGAGCAGTTCTTC. It specifies CAIRDSNYNEQFF.

The CDR3 loop is CASTFATEDAKISEAFF. As DNA, the CDR3 is TGTGCCAGCACCTTCGCGACGGAGGACGCGAAAATCTCTGAAGCTTTCTTT. V usage is TRBV12-3 or TRBV12-4 and J usage is TRBJ1-1; D uncertain. This CDR3 is built from 17 residues. The V and J ends lost 7 bases and 6 bases respectively, with 27 bases between them.

This clonotype occurred a few times. This chain uses TRBV2 with TRBJ2-7; D unresolved. The CDR3 is made up of 12 amino acids. Germline CDR1 is SNHLY and CDR2 is FYNNEI. V was shortened by 11 bases and J by 2 bases, with 13 bases between the two germline ends. CDR3 nucleotide sequence: TGTGCCCTCAGCGAATTCCCCTACGAGCAGTACTTC. Translation: CALSEFPYEQYF.

This chain's CDR3 is CASSGTGSAYEQYF. Written as DNA, the CDR3 is TGTGCCAGCAGCGGGACAGGGTCGGCCTACGAGCAGTACTTC. The rearrangement uses TRBV9 and TRBJ2-5; 8 positions agree with TRBD1. The end of the DNA aligns better with TRBJ2-7, so the J call may be wrong. Germline CDR1 SGDLS, CDR2 YYNGEE. The CDR3 has 14 amino acids.

This chain links TRBV7-9 with TRBJ2-5; D uncertain. With the DNA end fitting TRBJ2-1 better, the J assignment may be wrong. The CDR3 runs to 13 residues. The germline V gene encodes CDR1 SEHNR and CDR2 FQNEAQ (reference sequence). The CDR3 DNA reads as TGTGCCAGCAGCCCGACTCAGCCCCTTGGGCAGTTCTTC. Translation: CASSPTQPLGQFF.

CDR3 sequence: CASSEEGTAFYEQYF. The CDR3, as DNA: TGTGCCAGCAGTGAAGAAGGGACAGCTTTCTACGAGCAGTACTTC. The chain has TRBV2 and TRBJ2-7, with 7 bases matching TRBD1. CDR1 is SNHLY and CDR2 is FYNNEI in the germline V gene. V trimming: 1 base; J trimming: 3 bases; junction bases outside the gene matches: 6. The CDR3 covers 15 residues. The full variable domain, in which reference TRBV2 and TRBJ2-7 provide the parts outside the CDR3, is EPEVTQTPSHQVTQMGQEVILRCVPISNHLYFYWYRQILGQKVEFLVSFYNNEISEKSEIFDDQFSVERPDGSNFTLKIRSTKLEDSAMYFCASSEEGTAFYEQYFGPGTRLTVT.

The V gene is TRBV20-1, the J gene TRBJ1-2; D remains unclear. The V gene lost 3 bases and the J gene lost 9 bases, with 8 bases spanning the gap. CDR1 and CDR2 (germline): DFQATT, SNEGSKA (reference sequence). The CDR3 sequence is 10 residues long. Written as DNA, the CDR3 is TGCAGTGCTAGGGCGGGTCGCTACACCTTC. The encoded protein is CSARAGRYTF.

This clonotype was seen a few times. V gene TRBV2 combines with J gene TRBJ1-1, with D unresolved. There are 12 residues in the CDR3. The V end was cut by 8 bases, the J end by 0 bases, with 7 bases between. Germline V lookup: CDR1 SNHLY, CDR2 FYNNEI. This CDR3 is CASLTVNTEAFF. The DNA of the CDR3 is TGTGCCAGCCTGACCGTGAACACTGAAGCTTTCTTT. Drawing the rest from reference TRBV2 and TRBJ1-1, the complete variable domain is EPEVTQTPSHQVTQMGQEVILRCVPISNHLYFYWYRQILGQKVEFLVSFYNNEISEKSEIFDDQFSVERPDGSNFTLKIRSTKLEDSAMYFCASLTVNTEAFFGQGTRLTVV.